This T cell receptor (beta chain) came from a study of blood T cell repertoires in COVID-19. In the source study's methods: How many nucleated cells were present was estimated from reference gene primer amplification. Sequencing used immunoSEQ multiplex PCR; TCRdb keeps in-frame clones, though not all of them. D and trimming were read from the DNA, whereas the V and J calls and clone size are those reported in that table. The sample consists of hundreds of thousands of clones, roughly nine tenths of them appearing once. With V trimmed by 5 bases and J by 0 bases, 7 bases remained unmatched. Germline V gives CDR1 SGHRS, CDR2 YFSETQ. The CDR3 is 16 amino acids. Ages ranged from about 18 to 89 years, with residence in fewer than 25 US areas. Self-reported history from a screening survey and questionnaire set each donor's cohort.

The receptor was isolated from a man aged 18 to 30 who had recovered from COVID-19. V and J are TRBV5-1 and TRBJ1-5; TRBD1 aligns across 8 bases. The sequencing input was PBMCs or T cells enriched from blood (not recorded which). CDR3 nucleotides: TGCGCCAGCAGGGGGGGGACAGGCAATAGCAATCAGCCCCAGCATTTT. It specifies CASRGGTGNSNQPQHF.